The 17 T cell receptor beta chains listed next were all sequenced from one sample in a study of shared clonotypes between healthy human individuals. Here immunoSEQ multiplex PCR was the method, and the copy in TCRdb shows in-frame clones only, minus some. The table lists 1.6 million or so clones, approximately 97% of them singletons, with 0.95% to 1.5% in the top ten. Source material: naive CD4+ T cells sorted from blood. Subset denoted: CD45RA+ positively selected. The receptors originated from a young man in good health.

In this sample, this clone turned up once. V usage is TRBV6-1 and J usage is TRBJ2-2, with D perhaps being TRBD1 or TRBD2 (5 bases each). The germline gives CDR1 MNHNS, CDR2 SASEGT. Deletions cut 1 base from V and 8 bases from J, with 11 bases between. The CDR3 is made up of 14 amino acids. The CDR3 is CASSEVWGMGELFF. CDR3 DNA: TGTGCCAGCAGTGAAGTTTGGGGGATGGGGGAGCTGTTTTTT.

The chain is built from TRBV5-1 and TRBJ1-2, with D perhaps matching TRBD1 (6 bases). V lost 0 bases and J 6 bases, leaving 9 bases between the germline ends. The CDR3 covers 13 residues. CDR1 and CDR2 (germline): SGHRS, YFSETQ. The CDR3 DNA reads as TGCGCCAGCAGCTTGGGACAGGCGAATGGCTACACCTTC. This encodes CASSLGQANGYTF.

As regards this clone: This sample also contains other DNA sequences that code for the same CDR3. V is TRBV5-1 and J is TRBJ2-2; D is uncertain. V shed 1 base and J shed 2 bases, with 6 bases lying between them. Germline V gives CDR1 SGHRS, CDR2 YFSETQ. This CDR3 has 14 residues. The CDR3 DNA follows: TGCGCCAGCAGCTTGTTATCAAACACCGGGGAGCTGTTTTTT. Protein sequence: CASSLLSNTGELFF.

The chain has TRBV4-3 and TRBJ2-2, with D maybe TRBD1 (5 bases). Deletions cut 5 bases from V and 1 base from J, with 11 bases between. Germline CDR1 and CDR2: LGHNA and YSLEER. The CDR3 is made up of 15 amino acids. The CDR3 reads CASSLGQENTGELFF. The DNA of the CDR3 is TGCGCCAGCAGCTTGGGGCAGGAGAACACCGGGGAGCTGTTTTTT.

The V gene is TRBV5-1, the J gene TRBJ2-5, with 13 positions matching TRBD2. Trimming removed 2 bases from V and 1 base from J; junction bases left unmatched: 2. Germline lookup yields CDR1 SGHRS and CDR2 YFSETQ. The CDR3 totals 16 residues. The CDR3 DNA sequence: TGCGCCAGCAGCTTCACTAGCGGGAGGGTCCAAGAGACCCAGTACTTC. Its translation is CASSFTSGRVQETQYF.

The chain employs TRBV19 and TRBJ2-7, with TRBD2 identical over 10 bases. Germline-derived CDR1 and CDR2 are LNHDA and SQIVND (reference sequence). This CDR3 region has 15 residues. The ends lost 1 base at V and 4 bases at J; junction bases unmatched: 4. The CDR3 region is CASSIVSGRMYEQYF. CDR3 sequence (DNA): TGTGCCAGTAGTATAGTTAGCGGGAGGATGTACGAGCAGTACTTC.

The chain employs TRBV29-1 and TRBJ2-7; D gene uncertain. From germline, CDR1 is SQVTM and CDR2 ANQGSEA. Trimming removed 5 bases at V and 9 bases at J, with 20 bases between. This CDR3 has 13 residues. The CDR3 is CSVLTPRRPVQYF. CDR3 nucleotides: TGCAGCGTTTTAACCCCCCGCCGTCCGGTGCAGTACTTC.

The J gene is TRBJ2-7, the V gene TRBV11-2, with 11 positions matching TRBD2. V dropped 3 bases and J dropped 4; count of bases not matched to a gene: 17. The CDR3 totals 19 residues. Germline-derived CDR1 and CDR2 are SGHAT and FQNNGV. The CDR3 DNA reads as TGTGCCAGCAGCTTTAGCGGGAGGGCCTCCTTTGGATCCTATTACGAGCAGTACTTC. As protein: CASSFSGRASFGSYYEQYF. The entire variable domain, with the rest obtained from reference TRBV11-2 and TRBJ2-7, is as follows: EAGVAQSPRYKIIEKRQSVAFWCNPISGHATLYWYQQILGQGPKLLIQFQNNGVVDDSQLPKDRFSAERLKGVDSTLKIQPAKLEDSAVYLCASSFSGRASFGSYYEQYFGPGTRLTVT.

V gene TRBV9 combines with J gene TRBJ1-2; TRBD1 is a possible D gene (6 bases). Per germline, CDR1 SGDLS and CDR2 YYNGEE. The length of the CDR3 is 14 residues. Trimming left V 2 bases short and J 8 bases short, with 16 bases between. The CDR3: CASSVQGPAQGYTF. In DNA form, the CDR3 reads TGTGCCAGCAGCGTTCAGGGGCCGGCTCAGGGCTACACCTTC. The full variable domain, completed using reference TRBV9 and TRBJ1-2, is DSGVTQTPKHLITATGQRVTLRCSPRSGDLSVYWYQQSLDQGLQFLIQYYNGEERAKGNILERFSAQQFPDLHSELNLSSLELGDSALYFCASSVQGPAQGYTFGSGTRLTVV.

The J gene is TRBJ2-7, the V gene TRBV28; D call uncertain. The CDR3 extends over 13 amino acids. V dropped 3 bases and J dropped 2 bases, with 8 bases sitting between them. Germline CDR1 is MDHEN and CDR2 is SYDVKM. The CDR3 region is CASSFGKPYEQYF. CDR3 sequence (DNA): TGTGCCAGCAGTTTTGGTAAACCCTACGAGCAGTACTTC.

The gene calls are TRBV10-2 and TRBJ2-1; 10 nucleotides agree with TRBD2. The CDR3 extends over 15 amino acids. The germline V gene has CDR1 WSHSY and CDR2 SAAADI. The V and J ends lost 5 bases and 4 bases, in that order; junction bases with no gene match: 5. CDR3 sequence: CASSPPSGSYNEQFF. CDR3 DNA: TGCGCCAGCAGTCCTCCTAGCGGGAGTTACAATGAGCAGTTCTTC.

This clone was found once. The chain is built from TRBV28 and TRBJ2-5; perhaps TRBD1 as D (5 bases). There are 15 residues in the CDR3. V dropped 5 bases and J dropped 2 bases, with 15 bases sitting between them. The germline V gene has CDR1 MDHEN and CDR2 SYDVKM. The CDR3 nucleotides are TGTGCCAGCAGTCCAGTCGCAGGGCGGCAAGAGACCCAGTACTTC. Translating it yields CASSPVAGRQETQYF.

The chain couples TRBV5-6 to TRBJ1-2, with 10 bases aligning to TRBD1. This CDR3 region has 14 residues. Trimming removed 4 bases from V and 2 bases from J; junction bases left unmatched: 2. Germline V gene sequence: CDR1 SGHDT, CDR2 YYEEEE. CDR3 region: CASSMGQGNYGYTF. The CDR3 DNA reads TGTGCCAGCAGCATGGGACAGGGGAACTATGGCTACACCTTC. The whole variable domain, remainder taken from reference TRBV5-6 and TRBJ1-2, is DAGVTQSPTHLIKTRGQQVTLRCSPKSGHDTVSWYQQALGQGPQFIFQYYEEEERQRGNFPDRFSGHQFPNYSSELNVNALLLGDSALYLCASSMGQGNYGYTFGSGTRLTVV.

The rearrangement links TRBV19 to TRBJ2-2; D not certain. The CDR3 loop spans 14 amino acids. V lost 3 bases, J lost 4 bases, and 9 bases lay in between. CDR1 is LNHDA and CDR2 is SQIVND in the germline V gene (reference sequence). CDR3 sequence (DNA): TGTGCCAGTAGTATTCCTACGGGCACCGGGGAGCTGTTTTTT. It specifies CASSIPTGTGELFF. The complete variable domain, with remaining parts taken from reference TRBV19 and TRBJ2-2, reads DGGITQSPKYLFRKEGQNVTLSCEQNLNHDAMYWYRQDPGQGLRLIYYSQIVNDFQKGDIAEGYSVSREKKESFPLTVTSAQKNPTAFYLCASSIPTGTGELFFGEGSRLTVL.

The chain employs TRBV10-3 and TRBJ1-3; perhaps TRBD1 as D (5 bases). This CDR3 has 14 residues. Trimming removed 11 bases from V and 4 bases from J, with 18 bases in between. The germline V gene has CDR1 ENHRY and CDR2 SYGVKD. In DNA form, the CDR3 reads TGTGCCGCCACCTCGGACATCGCGGGAAACACCATATATTTT. Its protein is CAATSDIAGNTIYF.

This chain connects TRBV5-4 to TRBJ1-2; no clear D. Germline V CDR1 and CDR2: SGHNT, YYREEE (reference sequence). The V end was cut by 0 bases, the J end by 2 bases, with 11 bases between. The length of the CDR3 is 15 residues. The CDR3 loop reads CASSLDGFPNYGYTF. The CDR3 nucleotides are TGTGCCAGCAGCTTGGATGGATTCCCGAACTATGGCTACACCTTC.

This clone was seen only a few times. The V gene is TRBV6-6, the J gene TRBJ2-7; 7 bases match TRBD1. This CDR3 spans 13 amino acids. The J segment lost 1 base and the V segment lost 6 bases, leaving 3 bases of the junction unmatched. Germline loops: CDR1 MNHNY, CDR2 SVGAGI (reference sequence). CDR3 nucleotides: TGTGCCAGCAGAATGACAGGGTCCTACGAGCAGTACTTC. Translation: CASRMTGSYEQYF.